This TCR beta chain is drawn from a study of cytomegalovirus exposure and HLA in healthy donors. Primers: 60 Vbeta forward and 13 Jbeta reverse. TCRdb keeps only in-frame clones here, not all; method: immunoSEQ multiplex PCR. The top ten hold about 1.4% of the sample, which has 130,000 or so clones, roughly three quarters seen once. The germline V gene encodes CDR1 ENHRY and CDR2 SYGVKD. Trimming pared 6 bases from V and 4 bases from J, leaving 9 bases between. CDR3 length: 12 amino acids. There were likely unrecorded immune exposures, though donors were nominally healthy when sampled. To note about this clone: The sample contains more than one DNA sequence encoding this CDR3.

The receptor was derived from a woman aged 40 to 50 in good health and CMV-seronegative. Sample: PBMCs. The genes are TRBV10-3 and TRBJ1-2, with D possibly being TRBD1 (5 bases). The CDR3 sequence: CAISMGLYGYTF. In nucleotides, the CDR3 is TGTGCCATCAGCATGGGACTCTATGGCTACACCTTC.